This T cell receptor (beta chain) emerged from a study of STAT5B mutations in CD4+ large granular lymphocyte leukemia. TCRdb's copy holds only in-frame clones and misses some; the assay was immunoSEQ multiplex PCR. The table has over 30,000 clones, 87% seen once. V was pared by 4 bases and J by 8 bases, with 2 bases between. CDR1 is LNHDA, CDR2 SQIVND, per germline (reference sequence). This CDR3 contains 10 residues. V and J are TRBV19 and TRBJ1-4, with unresolved D. The sequence was obtained from a human donor in good health. Sequenced sample: CD4+ T cells from blood buffy coats. The CDR3 bases are TGTGCCAGTAGTAAGGAAAAACTGTTTTTT. This gives the protein CASSKEKLFF.